The 13 T cell receptor beta chains reported below all come from one sample, sequenced in a study of molecular identifiers for immune sequencing clone quantification (dated by TCRdb to between 2017 and 2018). Library prep was done by PCR. TCRdb names Illumina HiSeq 4000 as the instrument used. In-frame beta chains were kept once TCRdb had trimmed the public reads at Q25 with fastp and called clones with MiXCR. Identical CDR3 proteins give one entry, which carries the most common genes and DNA. For this sample there are more than 60,000 distinct CDR3 sequences; around 17% appear just once. Around 1.6% of the sample is taken by the ten largest. Sequenced: naive CD8+ T cells from blood, with Jurkat cell RNA spiked in. Reading the label with the study, this specimen's cell subset or site is: FACS-sorted CD8+CD4-CCR7+CD45RA+ naive T cells. The receptors here all came from a human donor in good health. Some libraries in this study had Jurkat cell RNA spiked in.

This clonotype showed up many times. The chain links TRBV20-1 to TRBJ2-7; TRBD2 matches at 11 bases. CDR3 length: 18 residues. Germline V gene lookup returns CDR1 DFQATT and CDR2 SNEGSKA (reference sequence). V lost 6 bases and J lost 4; bases outside the gene matches: 20. Here the CDR3 DNA reads TGCAGTGCGAAACCTCCACCGCCGGGACTAGCGGTCTTTTACGAGCAGTACTTC. Translating gives CSAKPPPPGLAVFYEQYF.

This clonotype was counted a few times. The CDR3 sequence is CASSLDVRDLIDQETQYF. DNA of the CDR3: TGTGCCAGCAGCTTAGATGTAAGGGACCTAATAGACCAAGAGACCCAGTACTTC. The chain recombines TRBV11-2 with TRBJ2-5; D may match TRBD1 or TRBD2 (5 bases each). Germline V gene sequence: CDR1 SGHAT, CDR2 FQNNGV. V lost 0 bases and J lost 0, with 17 bases in between. The CDR3 consists of 18 residues.

Many counts were recorded for this clonotype. This chain connects TRBV4-3 to TRBJ2-5; D gene ambiguous. The CDR3 runs to 15 residues. From germline, CDR1 is LGHNA and CDR2 YSLEER. The V end was cut by 0 bases, the J end by 0 bases, with 8 bases between. CDR3 loop: CASSQESDYQETQYF. The CDR3 coding sequence is TGCGCCAGCAGCCAAGAGTCGGATTACCAAGAGACCCAGTACTTC.

A remark on this clonotype: This clone may be a read error of a much larger clone one base away. The chain recombines TRBV7-8 with TRBJ2-3; tentatively, D is TRBD2 (5 bases). The CDR3 is 17 amino acids. Per the germline V gene, CDR1 is SGHVS and CDR2 is FQNEAQ. Trimming left V 8 bases short and J 2 bases short, with 23 bases between. As DNA, the CDR3 is TGTGCCAGCGCCGACCCACGAGGGCAAGGCATCACAGATACGCAGTATTTT. The encoded protein is CASADPRGQGITDTQYF.

The chain recombines TRBV28 with TRBJ2-4, with D possibly being TRBD1 (5 bases). CDR1 is MDHEN, CDR2 SYDVKM, per germline. V lost 10 bases, J lost 9 bases, and 19 bases lay in between. This CDR3 is 13 amino acids long. The CDR3 reads CANQGATDGIQYF. DNA of the CDR3: TGTGCCAACCAAGGGGCTACTGATGGCATTCAGTACTTC.

Ten or more counts support this clonotype. The chain recombines TRBV12-3 or TRBV12-4 with TRBJ2-3; D is unresolved. The length of the CDR3 is 18 residues. V was trimmed by 3 bases and J by 0 bases, leaving 19 bases between them. CDR3 sequence: CASSLSRFATISTDTQYF. The CDR3 nucleotides read TGTGCCAGCAGTTTGAGTCGGTTCGCTACGATTAGCACAGATACGCAGTATTTT.

On this clonotype: A read error may explain this, as a much larger clone is one base away. The V and J genes are TRBV5-3 and TRBJ1-4, with D possibly being TRBD1 (5 bases). TRBV5-3 is an ORF, with its function uncertain. The CDR3 totals 14 residues. The V end lost 8 bases, the J end lost 7 bases, and 18 bases lay between the germline ends. In nucleotides, the CDR3 is TGTGCCAGCAGCCCGGACAAGGGGACTGAAAAACTGTTTTTT. Translating gives CASSPDKGTEKLFF.

Ten or more counts support this clonotype. The V gene is TRBV4-3, the J gene TRBJ1-2; TRBD1 matches at 10 bases. The germline V gene encodes CDR1 LGHNA and CDR2 YSLEER. This CDR3 has 16 amino acids. The junction had 4 bases not matched to a gene; V was cut back by 0 bases and J by 3 bases. The chain's CDR3 is CASSQDRGTGDYGYTF. CDR3 nucleotide sequence: TGCGCCAGCAGCCAAGATCGTGGGACAGGGGACTATGGCTACACCTTC.

This clonotype showed up many times. As DNA, the CDR3 is TGCGCCAGCAGCCTCTGGGGTAGCGGGATCACAGATACGCAGTATTTT. Its protein is CASSLWGSGITDTQYF. This chain connects TRBV4-1 to TRBJ2-3; 8 nucleotides line up with TRBD2. This CDR3 is 16 amino acids long. The germline CDR1 and CDR2 sequences are MGHRA and YSYEKL. The junction had 8 bases not matched to a gene; V was cut back by 4 bases and J by 2 bases.

This clonotype was counted only a few times. The rearrangement joins TRBV12-3 or TRBV12-4 to TRBJ2-7; unclear D gene. V was pared by 4 bases and J by 4 bases, with 8 bases between. The CDR3 has 12 residues. The CDR3, as DNA: TGTGCCAGCAGTTCCACACGTTACGAGCAGTACTTC. Its translation: CASSSTRYEQYF.

In this sample, this clonotype turned up a few times. The CDR3 does not close with the conserved phenylalanine or tryptophan, likely indicating a read error. This chain links TRBV27 with TRBJ2-1; no firm D call. The CDR3 spans 13 residues. Germline CDR1 reads MNHEY; CDR2 reads SMNVEV (reference sequence). The ends were cut back, 3 bases at V and 2 bases at J, with 5 bases in the middle. The DNA for the CDR3 is TGTGCCAGCAGTTTGGACGCCTACAATGAGCAGTTCTCC. This gives the protein CASSLDAYNEQFS.

This clonotype was recorded many times. The chain recombines TRBV6-2 or TRBV6-3 with TRBJ1-1; D not resolved. The germline V gene encodes CDR1 MNHEY and CDR2 SVGEGT. This CDR3 is built from 16 residues. The V gene lost 2 bases and the J gene lost 4 bases, with 17 bases spanning the gap. The CDR3, as DNA: TGTGCCAGCAGTTACCTTAAAGGAGGCCACGCCACTGAAGCTTTCTTT. Protein product: CASSYLKGGHATEAFF.

A word on this clonotype: A much bigger clone sits one base away, suggesting this may be a read error. The J gene is TRBJ1-1, the V gene TRBV28; 7 bases are a match to TRBD1. CDR3 length: 14 amino acids. Germline V gene data show CDR1 as MDHEN and CDR2 as SYDVKM. The CDR3 region is CASRYRGLNTEASF. CDR3 bases: TGTGCCAGCAGATACAGGGGCCTCAACACTGAAGCTTCCTTT.